This TCR beta chain appears in the sequencing data of a study of vaccination effects on CD4 cells after COVID-19. Study context: The study obtained samples from two convalescent patients 16 days and one week before vaccination. Findings of the study overall: Late post-vaccination, clones induced by infection and those induced by vaccine underwent marked clonal contraction.

Viral peptide pool expansion of antigen-specific CD4+ T cells preceded sequencing in the ViraFEST assay. The authors isolated CD4+ T cells after about eleven days of culture. Their SARS-CoV-2 infection, verified by PCR, occurred between March and December 2020. Culturing of about 2 million PBMC per well took place with approximately 10 IU/ml IL-2 and 9 to 10 ug/ml peptides. V was cut by 1 base and J by 4 bases, with 7 bases left in between. The CDR3 length is 13 residues. Germline V lookup: CDR1 MNHEY, CDR2 SMNVEV (reference sequence). Using immunoSEQ multiplex PCR, the repertoire was profiled, and TCRdb retains in-frame clones only, with some absent. The data show approximately 70,000 clones, with over 60% seen just once and 5% held by the top ten. This clone was seen just once. Antigen specificity is unknown.

The sequenced sample was CD4+ T cells from PBMCs cultured with HIV peptides, obtained before COVID-19 vaccination. As for subset: HIV-1 Nef peptide pool negative control/reference culture. The V call is TRBV27, the J call TRBJ1-1; D uncertain. The receptor's source is a human donor who had a prior SARS-CoV-2 infection. The CDR3 here is CASSLFVGTEAFF. CDR3 DNA sequence: TGTGCCAGCAGTTTATTTGTGGGCACTGAAGCTTTCTTT.